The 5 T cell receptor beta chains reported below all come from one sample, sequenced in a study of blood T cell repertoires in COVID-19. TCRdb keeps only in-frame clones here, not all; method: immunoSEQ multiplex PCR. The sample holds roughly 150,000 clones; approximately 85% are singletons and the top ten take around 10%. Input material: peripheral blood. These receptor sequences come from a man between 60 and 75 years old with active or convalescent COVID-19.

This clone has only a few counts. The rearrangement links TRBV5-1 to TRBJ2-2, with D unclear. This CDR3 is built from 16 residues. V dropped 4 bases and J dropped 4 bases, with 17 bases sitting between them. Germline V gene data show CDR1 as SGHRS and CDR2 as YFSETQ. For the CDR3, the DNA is TGCGCCAGCAGCATCGCCCCCCTCTCGGGCACCGGGGAGCTGTTTTTT. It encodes CASSIAPLSGTGELFF.

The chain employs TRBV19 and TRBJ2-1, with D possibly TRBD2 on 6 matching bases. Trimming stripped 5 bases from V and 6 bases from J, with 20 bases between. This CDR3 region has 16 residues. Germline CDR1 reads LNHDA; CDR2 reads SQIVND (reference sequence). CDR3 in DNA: TGTGCCAGTAGTTCCCTCAGGACTACCCCTATCAATGAGCAGTTCTTC. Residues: CASSSLRTTPINEQFF.

The CDR3 loop is CASSTRTGRDQPQHF. CDR3 in DNA: TGTGCCAGCAGTACTAGGACAGGGCGGGATCAGCCCCAGCATTTT. The rearrangement links TRBV6-5 to TRBJ1-5; 8 bases fit TRBD1. CDR3 length: 15 residues. The trim removed 5 bases at V and 5 bases at J, leaving 8 bases unmatched. CDR1 and CDR2 from the germline V gene are MNHEY and SVGAGI.

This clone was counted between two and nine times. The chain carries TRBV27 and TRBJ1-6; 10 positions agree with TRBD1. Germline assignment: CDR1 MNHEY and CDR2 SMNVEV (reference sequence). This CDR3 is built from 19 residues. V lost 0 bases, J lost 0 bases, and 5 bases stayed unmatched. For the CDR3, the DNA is TGTGCCAGCAGTTTATCGGGGACAGGGGACCTCTCCTATAATTCACCCCTCCACTTT. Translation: CASSLSGTGDLSYNSPLHF.

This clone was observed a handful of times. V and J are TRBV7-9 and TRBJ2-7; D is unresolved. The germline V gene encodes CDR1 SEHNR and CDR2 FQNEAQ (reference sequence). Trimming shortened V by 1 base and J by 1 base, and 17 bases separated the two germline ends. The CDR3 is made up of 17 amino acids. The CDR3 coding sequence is TGTGCCAGCAGCTTAGGAGCTCGGTCCACCGGGTCCTACGAGCAGTACTTC. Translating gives CASSLGARSTGSYEQYF.